The TCR beta chain described here comes from a study of shared clonotypes between healthy human individuals. General study points: A reduction in generation probabilities was seen for non-shared clonotypes relative to those shared by all four donors.

In regard to this clone: The antigen remains undetermined.

Assay used: immunoSEQ multiplex PCR; TCRdb lists only in-frame clones, some missing. The sample records 2.5 million or so clones, over 85% being singletons. Per germline, CDR1 MDHEN and CDR2 SYDVKM. Trimming took off 8 bases at V and 0 bases at J, with 16 bases between the two ends. The CDR3 length is 16 residues. Sequences were obtained from naive CD4+ T cells sorted from blood. The sample's subset: CD45RA+ positively selected. The chain couples TRBV28 to TRBJ1-4, with D hard to call. This receptor was obtained from a young man in good health. In DNA, the CDR3 is TGTGCCAGCTCTTCCTGGGGATTTGCAACTAATGAAAAACTGTTTTTT. Translated: CASSSWGFATNEKLFF.